A single sample gave rise to the 17 T cell receptor beta chains below, sequenced in a study of OX40 agonist ivuxolimab in advanced cancers. The assay was immunoSEQ multiplex PCR, and TCRdb's table has in-frame clones only and misses some. The sample includes 42,000 or so clones, roughly 84% of them seen just once. Sequences were derived from CD4+ or CD8+ T cells sorted from blood, sampled in a trial of the OX40 agonist ivuxolimab. The receptors were gathered from an adult with an advanced solid tumor such as melanoma, head and neck, liver or kidney cancer.

The chain joins TRBV19 to TRBJ2-1; D remains unclear. The CDR3 has 17 residues. Germline V gene lookup returns CDR1 LNHDA and CDR2 SQIVND (reference sequence). V was shortened by 0 bases and J by 2 bases, with 14 bases between the two germline ends. CDR3 DNA sequence: TGTGCCAGTAGTATAGATGACACGACTTTTACCTACAATGAGCAGTTCTTC. Protein: CASSIDDTTFTYNEQFF.

This clone was detected once. The chain joins TRBV5-1 to TRBJ2-2, with 8 positions matching TRBD1. There are 16 residues in the CDR3. CDR1 and CDR2 from the germline V gene are SGHRS and YFSETQ. With 3 bases clipped from V and 3 bases from J, the junction kept 7 bases outside the gene matches. CDR3 in amino acids: CASSWPGGSDTGELFF. The CDR3 nucleotides read TGCGCCAGCAGCTGGCCAGGGGGCTCGGACACCGGGGAGCTGTTTTTT.

The chain employs TRBV13 and TRBJ2-3, with 13 positions matching TRBD2. Germline V gene data show CDR1 as PRHDT and CDR2 as FYEKMQ (reference sequence). The CDR3 has 18 amino acids. V lost 2 bases to trimming and J lost 2 bases; unmatched junction nucleotides: 7. CDR3 amino acids: CASSLTSGRAVPTDTQYF. The CDR3 coding sequence is TGTGCCAGCAGCTTAACTAGCGGGAGGGCGGTACCCACAGATACGCAGTATTTT.

This clone was counted a single time. This rearrangement joins TRBV11-2 to TRBJ1-5; D is unresolved. The germline V gene has CDR1 SGHAT and CDR2 FQNNGV. The V and J ends lost 2 bases and 3 bases respectively, with 17 bases between them. The CDR3 is 17 amino acids. The DNA for the CDR3 is TGTGCCAGCAGCTTATCCCCCGTGGGAGGAGTCAATCAGCCCCAGCATTTT. Translating gives CASSLSPVGGVNQPQHF.

Only one count was recorded for this clone. The genes are TRBV19 and TRBJ2-3, with D hard to call. The V and J ends lost 1 base and 3 bases respectively, with 8 bases between them. The CDR3 covers 14 residues. Germline CDR1 and CDR2: LNHDA and SQIVND (reference sequence). CDR3 sequence reads: CASSIGDPTDTQYF. The CDR3 DNA sequence: TGTGCCAGTAGTATAGGAGACCCAACAGATACGCAGTATTTT.

The J gene is TRBJ2-2, the V gene TRBV9; D is perhaps TRBD2 (5 bases). Looked up from germline, CDR1 is SGDLS and CDR2 is YYNGEE. V was clipped by 0 bases and J by 5 bases, with 8 bases between them. The CDR3 runs 14 residues. In DNA, the CDR3 is TGTGCCAGCAGCGTAGGAGCGGAGACCGGGGAGCTGTTTTTT. It encodes CASSVGAETGELFF. Full variable domain (missing parts from reference TRBV9 and TRBJ2-2): DSGVTQTPKHLITATGQRVTLRCSPRSGDLSVYWYQQSLDQGLQFLIQYYNGEERAKGNILERFSAQQFPDLHSELNLSSLELGDSALYFCASSVGAETGELFFGEGSRLTVL.

The chain joins TRBV4-1 to TRBJ2-2, with D perhaps TRBD2 (6 bases). Germline lookup yields CDR1 MGHRA and CDR2 YSYEKL. The CDR3 runs to 18 residues. V was clipped by 0 bases and J by 6 bases, with 20 bases between them. CDR3 sequence (DNA): TGCGCCAGCAGCCAAGAGGATCCCTGGGGGGAAAGTGCCGGGGAGCTGTTTTTT. Encoded protein: CASSQEDPWGESAGELFF.

The genes are TRBV4-1 and TRBJ2-7; D is possibly TRBD2 (5 bases). The CDR3 totals 15 residues. V was clipped by 0 bases and J by 2 bases, with 11 bases between them. Germline V gene sequence: CDR1 MGHRA, CDR2 YSYEKL. The CDR3 sequence: CASSQEATAAYEQYF. CDR3 nucleotides: TGCGCCAGCAGCCAAGAGGCCACAGCGGCCTACGAGCAGTACTTC.

The J gene is TRBJ2-5, the V gene TRBV5-4; maybe TRBD1 (5 bases). CDR1 and CDR2 from the germline V gene are SGHNT and YYREEE (reference sequence). The length of the CDR3 is 14 residues. V dropped 0 bases and J dropped 5 bases, with 11 bases sitting between them. This chain's CDR3 is CASSLGTRWETQYF. The CDR3 coding sequence is TGTGCCAGCAGCTTGGGGACAAGATGGGAGACCCAGTACTTC.

This chain uses TRBV15 with TRBJ2-1; D is perhaps TRBD1 (5 bases). The CDR3 is made up of 12 amino acids. Germline CDR1 is LNHNV and CDR2 is YYDKDF (reference sequence). Trimming cost V 6 bases and J 8 bases, with 11 bases left between them. The CDR3: CATRQGDDEQFF. For the CDR3, the DNA is TGTGCCACCAGGCAGGGCGACGATGAGCAGTTCTTC. Together with reference TRBV15 and TRBJ2-1, the CDR3 gives the full variable domain: DAMVIQNPRYQVTQFGKPVTLSCSQTLNHNVMYWYQQKSSQAPKLLFHYYDKDFNNEADTPDNFQSRRPNTSFCFLDIRSPGLGDTAMYLCATRQGDDEQFFGPGTRLTVL.

The chain carries TRBV28 and TRBJ1-5; tentatively, D is TRBD1 (5 bases). The germline gives CDR1 MDHEN, CDR2 SYDVKM. This CDR3 is 12 amino acids long. V lost 4 bases, J lost 6 bases, and 7 bases lay in between. The CDR3 DNA reads as TGTGCCAGCAGTTGGAGGGGTCAGCCCCAGCATTTT. It codes for CASSWRGQPQHF. The full variable domain, with the rest looked up from reference TRBV28 and TRBJ1-5, is DVKVTQSSRYLVKRTGEKVFLECVQDMDHENMFWYRQDPGLGLRLIYFSYDVKMKEKGDIPEGYSVSREKKERFSLILESASTNQTSMYLCASSWRGQPQHFGDGTRLSIL.

V gene TRBV9 combines with J gene TRBJ1-1; TRBD1 might be the D (5 bases). This CDR3 is 14 amino acids long. Germline V lookup: CDR1 SGDLS, CDR2 YYNGEE. The ends were cut back, 4 bases at V and 1 base at J, with 11 bases in the middle. CDR3 protein: CASSTWGGNTEAFF. DNA for the CDR3: TGTGCCAGCAGCACCTGGGGGGGGAACACTGAAGCTTTCTTT.

The V gene is TRBV5-5, the J gene TRBJ2-2; D ambiguous. The length of the CDR3 is 14 residues. The V and J ends lost 0 bases and 6 bases respectively, with 9 bases between them. Germline V lookup: CDR1 SGHKS, CDR2 YYEKEE (reference sequence). The CDR3 coding sequence is TGTGCCAGCAGCTTGGGGGTCTCGTCCGGGGAGCTGTTTTTT. Protein product: CASSLGVSSGELFF.

This chain uses TRBV7-2 with TRBJ2-7, with TRBD2 identical over 13 bases. In germline, CDR1 is SGHTA, CDR2 FQGNSA. V shed 2 bases and J 5 bases; nucleotides not matched to a gene: 6. The CDR3 sequence is 16 residues long. CDR3 bases: TGTGCCAGCAGCTTAACTAGCGGGAGGGCCCGCCACGAGCAGTACTTC. This gives the protein CASSLTSGRARHEQYF.

V is TRBV19 and J is TRBJ1-1; the D gene is possibly TRBD1 (5 bases). The CDR3 loop spans 15 amino acids. With 3 bases removed from V and 1 base from J, the gap between germline ends came to 12 bases. Germline V gene lookup returns CDR1 LNHDA and CDR2 SQIVND (reference sequence). The CDR3 DNA reads as TGTGCCAGTAGTATTCTGGGACGGGAGAACACTGAAGCTTTCTTT. Amino acids: CASSILGRENTEAFF.

The rearrangement joins TRBV7-9 to TRBJ2-1; D perhaps matches TRBD1 (6 bases). Germline V gene data show CDR1 as SEHNR and CDR2 as FQNEAQ (reference sequence). The germline V and J ends were trimmed by 2 bases and 8 bases, with 7 bases remaining between them. This CDR3 is built from 12 residues. The CDR3 reads CASSLSGDEQFF. For the CDR3, the DNA is TGTGCCAGCAGCTTATCAGGGGATGAGCAGTTCTTC.

The J gene is TRBJ2-1, the V gene TRBV28; D is possibly TRBD2 (5 bases). V shed 2 bases and J shed 4 bases, with 12 bases lying between them. Germline V CDR1 and CDR2: MDHEN, SYDVKM. This CDR3 has 15 amino acids. The CDR3 reads CASSLDGGPYNEQFF. Written as DNA, the CDR3 is TGTGCCAGCAGTTTAGATGGCGGGCCTTACAATGAGCAGTTCTTC. Full variable domain (rest looked up from reference TRBV28 and TRBJ2-1): DVKVTQSSRYLVKRTGEKVFLECVQDMDHENMFWYRQDPGLGLRLIYFSYDVKMKEKGDIPEGYSVSREKKERFSLILESASTNQTSMYLCASSLDGGPYNEQFFGPGTRLTVL.